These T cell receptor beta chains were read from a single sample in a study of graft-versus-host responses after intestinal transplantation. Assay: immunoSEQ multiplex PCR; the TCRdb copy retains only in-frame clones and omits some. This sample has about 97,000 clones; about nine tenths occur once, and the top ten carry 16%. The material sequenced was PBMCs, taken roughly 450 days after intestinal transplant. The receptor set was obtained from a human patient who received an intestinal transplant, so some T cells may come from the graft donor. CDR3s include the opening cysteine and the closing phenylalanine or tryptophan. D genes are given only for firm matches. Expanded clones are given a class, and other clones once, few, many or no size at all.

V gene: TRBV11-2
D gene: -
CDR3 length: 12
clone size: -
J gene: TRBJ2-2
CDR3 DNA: TGTGCCAGCAATACAATGGGTTGGGAGCTGTTTTTT
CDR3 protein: CASNTMGWELFF

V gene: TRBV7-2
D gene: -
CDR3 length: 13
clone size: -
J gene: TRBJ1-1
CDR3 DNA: TGTGCCAGCAGCCTGGAGGTCTCCACTGAAGCTTTCTTT
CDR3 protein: CASSLEVSTEAFF

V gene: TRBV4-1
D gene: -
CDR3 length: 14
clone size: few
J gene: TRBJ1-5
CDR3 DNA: TGCGCCAGCAGCCCCCGGGTCTACAATCAGCCCCAGCATTTT
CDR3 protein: CASSPRVYNQPQHF

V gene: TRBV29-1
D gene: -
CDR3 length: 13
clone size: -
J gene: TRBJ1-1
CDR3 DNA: TGCAGCGTTTTAACCGGTGAGACGACTGAAGCTTTCTTT
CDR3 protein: CSVLTGETTEAFF

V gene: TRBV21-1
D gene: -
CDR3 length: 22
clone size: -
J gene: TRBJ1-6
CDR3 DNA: TGTGCCAGCAGCAAAGCGCTTCATTGGGGCAGGGGGCGATTTGGGGACAATTCACCCCTCCACTTT
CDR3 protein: CASSKALHWGRGRFGDNSPLHF

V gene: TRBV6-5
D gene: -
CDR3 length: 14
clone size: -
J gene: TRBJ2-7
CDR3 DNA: TGTGCCAGCAGTTACTGGGGACAATCCGCCGAGCAGTACTTC
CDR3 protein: CASSYWGQSAEQYF

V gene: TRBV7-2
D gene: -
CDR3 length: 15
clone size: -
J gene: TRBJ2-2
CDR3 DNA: TGTGCCAGCAGCTTATATGTTAGCAGAACCGGGGAGCTGTTTTTT
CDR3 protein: CASSLYVSRTGELFF

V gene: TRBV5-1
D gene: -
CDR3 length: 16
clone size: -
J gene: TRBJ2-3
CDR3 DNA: TGCGCCAGCAGCTTGGAGGGGACCCTAGGCACAGATACGCAGTATTTT
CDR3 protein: CASSLEGTLGTDTQYF

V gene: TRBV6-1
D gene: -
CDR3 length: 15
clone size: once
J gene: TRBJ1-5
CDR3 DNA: TGTGCCAGCAGTGAAACGGGGCTGAATAATCAGCCCCAGCATTTT
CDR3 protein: CASSETGLNNQPQHF

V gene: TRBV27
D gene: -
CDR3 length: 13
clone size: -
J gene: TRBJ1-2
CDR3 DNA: TGTGCCAGCGGGGTCGGCCGATCATATGGCTACACCTTC
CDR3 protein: CASGVGRSYGYTF

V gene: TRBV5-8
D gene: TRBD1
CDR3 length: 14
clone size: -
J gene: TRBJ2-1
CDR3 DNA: TGTGCCAGCAGCTTGGGGGAACAGGGGACCCTACGGTTCTTC
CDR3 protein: CASSLGEQGTLRFF

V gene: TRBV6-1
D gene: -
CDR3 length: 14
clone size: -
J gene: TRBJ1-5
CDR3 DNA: TGTGCCAGCAGCGAGACAGTAACCAATCAGCCCCAGCATTTT
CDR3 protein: CASSETVTNQPQHF

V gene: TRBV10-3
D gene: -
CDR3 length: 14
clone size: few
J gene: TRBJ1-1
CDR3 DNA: TGTGCCATCAGTGTCGGGGCGGGGAACACTGAAGCTTTCTTT
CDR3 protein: CAISVGAGNTEAFF

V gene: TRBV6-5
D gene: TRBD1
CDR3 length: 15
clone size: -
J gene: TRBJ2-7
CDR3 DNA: TGTGCCAGCAGTAGAAAGGACAGGTCATCGAACGAGCAGTACTTC
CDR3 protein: CASSRKDRSSNEQYF

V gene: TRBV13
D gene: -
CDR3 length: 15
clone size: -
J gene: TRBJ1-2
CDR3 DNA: TGTGCCAGCAGCTACGACGCGGGGGTTAACTATGGCTACACCTTC
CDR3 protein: CASSYDAGVNYGYTF

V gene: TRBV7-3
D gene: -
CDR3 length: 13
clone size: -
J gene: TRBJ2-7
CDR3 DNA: TGTGCCAGCAGCTTGGGCTCGGGTAATGAGCAGTACTTC
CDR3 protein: CASSLGSGNEQYF

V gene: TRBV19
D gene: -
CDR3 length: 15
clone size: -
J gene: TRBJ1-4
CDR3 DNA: TGTGCCAGTAGTATAGAAGGGAGGACTAATGAAAAACTGTTTTTT
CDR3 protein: CASSIEGRTNEKLFF

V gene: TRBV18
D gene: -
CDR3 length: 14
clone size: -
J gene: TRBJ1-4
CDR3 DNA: TGTGCCAGCTCACCATTGGGGGGGAATGAAAAACTGTTTTTT
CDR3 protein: CASSPLGGNEKLFF

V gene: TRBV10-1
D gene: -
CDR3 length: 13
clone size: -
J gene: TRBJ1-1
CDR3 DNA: TGCGCCACCTCACCCAGGGGGAACACTGAAGCTTTCTTT
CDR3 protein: CATSPRGNTEAFF

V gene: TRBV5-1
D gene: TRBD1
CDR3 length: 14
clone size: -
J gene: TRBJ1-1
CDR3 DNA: TGCGCCAGCAGCTTTCCAGGGGGGAACACTGAAGCTTTCTTT
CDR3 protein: CASSFPGGNTEAFF

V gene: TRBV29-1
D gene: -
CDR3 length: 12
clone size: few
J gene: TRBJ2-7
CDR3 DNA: TGCAGCGTTGAAGCGGGGGCAGGGGAGCAGTACTTC
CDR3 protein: CSVEAGAGEQYF

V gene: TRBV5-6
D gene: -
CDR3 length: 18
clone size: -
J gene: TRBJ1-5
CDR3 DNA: TGTGCCAGCAGCTTGGGGGCGGCAGGTGACGCCCGCAATCAGCCCCAGCATTTT
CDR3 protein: CASSLGAAGDARNQPQHF

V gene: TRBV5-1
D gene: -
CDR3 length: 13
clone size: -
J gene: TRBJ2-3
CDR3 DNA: TGCGCCAGCAGCGGTCCGGCGGCAGATACGCAGTATTTT
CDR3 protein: CASSGPAADTQYF

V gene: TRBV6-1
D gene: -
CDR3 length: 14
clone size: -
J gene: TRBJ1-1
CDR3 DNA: TGTGCCAGCAGTGTATACAGGGAGAACACTGAAGCTTTCTTT
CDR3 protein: CASSVYRENTEAFF

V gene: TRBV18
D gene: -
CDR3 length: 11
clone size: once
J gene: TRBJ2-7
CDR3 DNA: TGTGCCAGCTCCAACCAAGGCGAGCAGTACTTC
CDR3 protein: CASSNQGEQYF

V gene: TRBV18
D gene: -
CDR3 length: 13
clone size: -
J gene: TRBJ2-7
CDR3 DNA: TGTGCCAGCTCACCATACAGGGCCTACGAGCAGTACTTC
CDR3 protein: CASSPYRAYEQYF

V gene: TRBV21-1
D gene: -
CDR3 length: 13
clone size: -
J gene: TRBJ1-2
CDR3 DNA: TGTGCCAGCAGCCCCCTGACAGGATATGGCTACACCTTC
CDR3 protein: CASSPLTGYGYTF

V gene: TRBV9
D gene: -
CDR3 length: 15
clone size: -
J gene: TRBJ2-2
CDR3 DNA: TGTGCCAGCAGCGTACTAGCCGGGGTGACCGGGGAGCTGTTTTTT
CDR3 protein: CASSVLAGVTGELFF

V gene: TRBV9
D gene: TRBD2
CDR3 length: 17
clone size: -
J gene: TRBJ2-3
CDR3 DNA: TGTGCCAGCAGCTCCCAGACTAGCGGGGGCAAGACAGATACGCAGTATTTT
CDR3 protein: CASSSQTSGGKTDTQYF

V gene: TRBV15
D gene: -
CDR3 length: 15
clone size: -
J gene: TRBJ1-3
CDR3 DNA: TGTGCCACCAGCAGAGAGGGCCAGACAAGAAACACCATATATTTT
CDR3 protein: CATSREGQTRNTIYF

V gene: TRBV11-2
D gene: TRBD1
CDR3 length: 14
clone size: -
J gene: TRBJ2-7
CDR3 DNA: TGTGCCAGCAGCTTAGGACAGGGACGCTACGAGCAGTACTTC
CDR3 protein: CASSLGQGRYEQYF

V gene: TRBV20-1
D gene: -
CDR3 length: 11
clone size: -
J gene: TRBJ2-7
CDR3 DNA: TGCAGTGCCAAGACCCTCTACGAGCAGTACTTC
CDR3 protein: CSAKTLYEQYF